This TCR beta chain was documented in a study of blood T cell repertoires in COVID-19 (TCRdb year 2020). With respect to the entire study: Samples from collaborators originated in the United States, Italy and Spain and spanned both the acute and convalescent phases of COVID-19. The material from the prospective study consisted of cDNA or gDNA derived from T cells, B-cell-depleted T cells, or PBMCs. The dataset comprised deeply sampled blood TCRbeta repertoires from subjects exposed to, actively infected with, or recovered from COVID-19. The repertoires were made available in a free public database intended to serve as a resource for research on the immune response to SARS-CoV-2. The samples were drawn from the first 160 participants of the ongoing ImmuneRACE study and from under 1,500 subjects provided by 6 global collaborators. The sample metadata nearly always contained a de-identified subject ID, COVID-19 status, age in years and sex. Where available, HLA class I and class II types were obtained from metadata supplied by the sample provider rather than from assay-based typing.

Findings and caveats that apply to the study as a whole: How much clinical and demographic metadata was included differed by source and by participant, and the metadata was provided uncurated.

There are 14 amino acids in the CDR3, from cysteine to phenylalanine inclusive. Of all the DNA, just the CDR3 is kept, 42 bases in frame from base 1. The junction carries 13 bases between V and J, which are trimmed by 3 bases and 7 bases respectively. Participants in the prospective study were aged roughly 18 to 100 years, lived in approximately 26 United States geographic areas, and enrolled through a virtual design. In the prospective study, cohorts were assigned on the basis of participant-reported clinical history obtained from a screening survey and a study questionnaire. ImmuneRACE Cohort 3 recovered participants were defined by two consecutive negative NP/OP PCR tests, healthcare professional clearance, or symptom resolution. In the prospective study, mobile phlebotomists collected whole blood, serum and a nasopharyngeal or oropharyngeal swab from each participant. Over a roughly two-month period, participants in the prospective study had the option of providing additional blood draws and questionnaires. Blood samples from the prospective study were shipped frozen or at room temperature prior to DNA extraction.

This clone was detected only once. There is no known antigen for this receptor. No base qualities exist here, and no much larger clone lies one base off it. TCRbeta CDR3 regions were amplified from genomic DNA using the immunoSEQ Assay, a bias-controlled multiplex PCR. Per the original workflow: The number of nucleated cells in each sample was estimated from the amplification of reference gene primers within the assay. Sequence reads were collapsed and filtered to measure the absolute abundance of every unique TCRbeta CDR3 rearrangement. For each sample, productive Simpson clonality was calculated as the square root of Simpson's diversity index across productive rearrangements. This immuneACCESS table, as held by TCRdb, lists in-frame sequences with V and J called but not all clones. Of the missing ones, under half trace to an unresolved V gene in checked studies; the others have no known cause. The V and J calls and the clone size are those of that table, but D and trimming were determined from the DNA. The sample table lists a few hundred thousand clones, 70% to 90% of them with a count of one. The ten biggest clones cover 1.2% of the sample.

The TCR was taken from a man under 40 who had recovered from COVID-19. The chain is made from TRBV23-1 and TRBJ1-5; the D gene is perhaps TRBD1, from 5 matching bases. TRBV23-1 is an ORF, and what it does is uncertain. Sequencing used PBMCs or T cells enriched from blood (not recorded which). The CDR3 is CASSHNRPRQPQHF. The nucleotide sequence is given as TGCGCCAGCAGTCACAACAGGCCCCGACAGCCCCAGCATTTT.